The 19 T cell receptor beta chains given below trace back to one sample, sequenced in a study of blood T cell repertoires in COVID-19. Sequencing used immunoSEQ multiplex PCR; TCRdb keeps in-frame clones, though not all of them. The repertoire consists of approximately 490,000 clones, with roughly 90% occurring once and the leading ten covering 0.7%. Sequencing input: PBMCs or T cells enriched from blood (not recorded which). The receptors stem from a young woman who had recovered from COVID-19.

CDR3 nucleotides: TGTGCCAGCAGCCAAGTACAGGGGGGAGATGGTGGCTACACCTTC. It yields the protein CASSQVQGGDGGYTF. The chain employs TRBV4-2 and TRBJ1-2, with 8 bases identical to TRBD1. The CDR3 has 15 amino acids. Germline CDR1 reads LGHNA; CDR2 reads YNFKEQ. Losses at the gene ends were 1 base for V and 7 bases for J; bases not matched to a gene: 8.

The V and J genes are TRBV6-2 or TRBV6-3 and TRBJ1-5; perhaps TRBD1 as D (6 bases). V dropped 6 bases and J dropped 7 bases, with 16 bases sitting between them. The germline V gene has CDR1 MNHEY and CDR2 SVGEGT. The CDR3 spans 14 residues. CDR3 residues: CASSLRTDNQPQHF. The CDR3 region has the DNA TGTGCCAGCAGCCTTCGGACAGACAACCAGCCCCAGCATTTT.

About this clone itself: At one end the junction does not follow the germline gene, possibly because of a read error. The chain joins TRBV5-8 to TRBJ2-7; TRBD1 matches 8 bases. The CDR3 consists of 15 residues. Germline V gene sequence: CDR1 SGHTS, CDR2 YDEGEE. The CDR3: CASRTPRWVDRETPF. The DNA for the CDR3 is TGTGCCAGCAGAACACCCCGGTGGGTGGACAGGGAAACACCATTC.

The V call is TRBV4-2, the J call TRBJ2-3; 15 bases match TRBD2. The CDR3 runs to 17 residues. Germline V gene data show CDR1 as LGHNA and CDR2 as YNFKEQ. Unmatched junction bases numbered 4, after V lost 5 bases and J lost 1 base. CDR3: CASSGTSGGRRTDTQYF. Here the CDR3 DNA reads TGTGCCAGCAGCGGGACTAGCGGGGGGCGTCGCACAGATACGCAGTATTTT.

This chain uses TRBV7-2 with TRBJ2-4; no definite D call. The germline V and J ends were trimmed by 1 base and 10 bases, with 5 bases remaining between them. This CDR3 contains 11 residues. Germline values: CDR1 SGHTA, CDR2 FQGNSA. The CDR3 DNA sequence: TGTGCCAGCAGCTTAGATCGGATTCAGTACTTC. Amino acid sequence: CASSLDRIQYF.

The chain has TRBV7-2 and TRBJ2-2, with 7 bases that match TRBD2. This CDR3 contains 16 residues. The germline V gene encodes CDR1 SGHTA and CDR2 FQGNSA. The junction had 5 bases not matched to a gene; V was cut back by 2 bases and J by 2 bases. The CDR3: CASSLSTGGNTGELFF. DNA of the CDR3: TGTGCCAGCAGCTTATCGACGGGGGGTAACACCGGGGAGCTGTTTTTT. The full variable domain, its missing parts supplied by reference TRBV7-2 and TRBJ2-2, is GAGVSQSPSNKVTEKGKDVELRCDPISGHTALYWYRQSLGQGLEFLIYFQGNSAPDKSGLPSDRFSAERTGGSVSTLTIQRTQQEDSAVYLCASSLSTGGNTGELFFGEGSRLTVL.

This clone was recorded only once. The genes are TRBV24-1 and TRBJ2-1; possible D gene TRBD2, 6 bases. CDR1 is KGHDR, CDR2 SFDVKD, per germline. The CDR3 has 13 amino acids. Deletions cut 0 bases from V and 10 bases from J, with 9 bases between. CDR3 protein: CATSDLGGLEQFF. CDR3 nucleotides: TGTGCCACCAGTGATTTGGGGGGGTTAGAGCAGTTCTTC.

This sequence joins TRBV7-3 and TRBJ2-2, with D tentatively TRBD2 (6 bases). This CDR3 has 15 amino acids. The germline gives CDR1 SGHTA, CDR2 FQGTGA. Deletions cut 7 bases from V and 1 base from J, with 13 bases between. The CDR3 is CASTREPMNTGELFF. The CDR3 DNA reads TGTGCCAGCACCCGGGAGCCCATGAACACCGGGGAGCTGTTTTTT. The full variable domain, rest sourced from reference TRBV7-3 and TRBJ2-2, is GAGVSQTPSNKVTEKGKYVELRCDPISGHTALYWYRQSLGQGPEFLIYFQGTGAADDSGLPNDRFFAVRPEGSVSTLKIQRTERGDSAVYLCASTREPMNTGELFFGEGSRLTVL.

The rearrangement uses TRBV9 and TRBJ2-5; D remains unclear. CDR3 size: 13 residues. Per the germline V gene, CDR1 is SGDLS and CDR2 is YYNGEE. Deletions cut 0 bases from V and 5 bases from J, with 8 bases between. In DNA, the CDR3 is TGTGCCAGCAGCGTAGCTATCCGGGAGACCCAGTACTTC. Its protein product is CASSVAIRETQYF.

The CDR3 nucleotides are TGTGCCAGCAGTTTAGGAGGGTGGAACACTGAAGCTTTCTTT. The encoded protein is CASSLGGWNTEAFF. The rearrangement joins TRBV28 to TRBJ1-1; D is uncertain. V was pared by 2 bases and J by 1 base, with 8 bases between. The germline CDR1 and CDR2 sequences are MDHEN and SYDVKM. This CDR3 spans 14 amino acids.

The V call is TRBV24-1, the J call TRBJ1-3; 8 nucleotides align to TRBD1. The CDR3 is 15 residues long. The germline V gene encodes CDR1 KGHDR and CDR2 SFDVKD. The J segment lost 2 bases and the V segment lost 4 bases, leaving 3 bases of the junction unmatched. CDR3 region: CATSEPTGAGNTIYF. In nucleotides, the CDR3 is TGTGCCACCAGTGAGCCGACAGGGGCTGGAAACACCATATATTTT.

The chain has TRBV3-1 (or the pseudogene TRBV3-2) and TRBJ1-4, with no clear D. This CDR3 is built from 16 residues. Germline V CDR1 and CDR2: LGHDT, YNNKEL (reference sequence). Trimming took off 1 base at V and 4 bases at J, with 13 bases between the two ends. The CDR3 reads CASSQVREGGNEKLFF. The CDR3 DNA is TGTGCCAGCAGCCAAGTTAGGGAGGGAGGTAATGAAAAACTGTTTTTT.

The chain combines TRBV19 with TRBJ1-5; D is uncertain. V gave up 9 bases and J gave up 7 bases, with 16 bases separating them. The CDR3 loop spans 13 amino acids. The V gene's germline CDR1 is LNHDA and CDR2 SQIVND (reference sequence). The CDR3 spells CASSGNLYQPQHF. Written as DNA, the CDR3 is TGTGCCAGCTCAGGCAATCTCTACCAGCCCCAGCATTTT.

The genes are TRBV5-4 and TRBJ1-6, with TRBD1 as a possible D gene (6 bases). Trimming cost V 3 bases and J 11 bases, with 15 bases left between them. The CDR3 is 14 residues long. Germline V gene lookup returns CDR1 SGHNT and CDR2 YYREEE (reference sequence). The DNA for the CDR3 is TGTGCCAGCAGCTCGGCCGGGACACGGCCACCCCTCCACTTT. As protein: CASSSAGTRPPLHF.

This chain links TRBV13 with TRBJ2-5; 9 nucleotides agree with TRBD2. Germline values: CDR1 PRHDT, CDR2 FYEKMQ (reference sequence). V shed 0 bases and J 5 bases; nucleotides not matched to a gene: 10. CDR3 length: 17 amino acids. CDR3 in DNA: TGTGCCAGCAGCTTAGGCCTCGTAGCGGGGGCGGGGGAGACCCAGTACTTC. This sequence encodes CASSLGLVAGAGETQYF.

This rearrangement joins TRBV5-6 to TRBJ1-1; weak D call: TRBD1 (5 bases). Trimming cost V 4 bases and J 8 bases, with 15 bases left between them. Germline lookup yields CDR1 SGHDT and CDR2 YYEEEE. The CDR3 spans 13 residues. The CDR3 sequence: CASSTDTDDEAFF. CDR3 sequence (DNA): TGTGCCAGCAGCACGGACACCGATGACGAAGCTTTCTTT. Full variable domain (rest looked up from reference TRBV5-6 and TRBJ1-1): DAGVTQSPTHLIKTRGQQVTLRCSPKSGHDTVSWYQQALGQGPQFIFQYYEEEERQRGNFPDRFSGHQFPNYSSELNVNALLLGDSALYLCASSTDTDDEAFFGQGTRLTVV.

The chain links TRBV3-1 (or the pseudogene TRBV3-2) to TRBJ2-5; D not resolved. V lost 5 bases and J lost 2, with 3 bases in between. This CDR3 region has 11 residues. From germline, CDR1 is LGHDT and CDR2 YNNKEL (reference sequence). CDR3 in amino acids: CASSAQETQYF. In DNA form, the CDR3 reads TGTGCCAGCAGCGCGCAAGAGACCCAGTACTTC.

V and J are TRBV30 and TRBJ2-5; D perhaps matches TRBD2 (5 bases). Germline V gene lookup returns CDR1 GTSNPN and CDR2 SVGIG (reference sequence). The CDR3 contains 11 residues. V was shortened by 2 bases and J by 5 bases, with 6 bases between the two germline ends. In nucleotides, the CDR3 is TGTGCCTGGAGTAGAGGGGAGACCCAGTACTTC. This translates into CAWSRGETQYF.

This clone was recorded once. This chain joins TRBV7-2 and TRBJ1-6; unclear D gene. Germline V gene lookup returns CDR1 SGHTA and CDR2 FQGNSA. This CDR3 has 14 amino acids. Trimming removed 4 bases from V and 8 bases from J, with 12 bases in between. Here the CDR3 reads CASSSYGVYSPLHF. The CDR3 nucleotides read TGTGCCAGCAGCTCTTACGGAGTCTATTCACCCCTCCACTTT.